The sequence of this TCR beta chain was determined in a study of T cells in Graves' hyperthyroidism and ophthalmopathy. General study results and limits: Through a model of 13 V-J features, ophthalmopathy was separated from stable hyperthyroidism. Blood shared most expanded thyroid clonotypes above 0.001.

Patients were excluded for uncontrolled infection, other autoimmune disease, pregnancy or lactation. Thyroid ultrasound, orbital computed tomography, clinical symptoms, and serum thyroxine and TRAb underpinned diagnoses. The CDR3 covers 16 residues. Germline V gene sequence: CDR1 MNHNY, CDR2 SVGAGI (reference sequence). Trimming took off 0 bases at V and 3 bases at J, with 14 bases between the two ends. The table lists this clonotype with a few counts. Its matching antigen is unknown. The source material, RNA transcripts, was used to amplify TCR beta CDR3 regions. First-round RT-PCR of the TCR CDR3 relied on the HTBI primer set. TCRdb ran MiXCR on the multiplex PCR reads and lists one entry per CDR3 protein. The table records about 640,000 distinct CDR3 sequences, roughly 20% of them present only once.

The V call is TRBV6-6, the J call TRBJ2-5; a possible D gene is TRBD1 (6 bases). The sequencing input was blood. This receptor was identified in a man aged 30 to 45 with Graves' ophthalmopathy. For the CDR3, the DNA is TGTGCCAGCAGTTACTCTAAACAGGGCCTGAAAGAGACCCAGTACTTC. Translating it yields CASSYSKQGLKETQYF.